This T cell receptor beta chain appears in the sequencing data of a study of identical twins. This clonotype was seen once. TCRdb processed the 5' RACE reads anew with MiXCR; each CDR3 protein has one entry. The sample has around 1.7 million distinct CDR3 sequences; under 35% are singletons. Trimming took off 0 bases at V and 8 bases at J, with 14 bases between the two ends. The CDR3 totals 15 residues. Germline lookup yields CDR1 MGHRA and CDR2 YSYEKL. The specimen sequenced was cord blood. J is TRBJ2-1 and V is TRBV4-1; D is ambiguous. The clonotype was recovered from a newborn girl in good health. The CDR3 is CASSQDHGRPYEQFF. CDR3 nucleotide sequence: TGCGCCAGCAGCCAAGATCACGGCAGACCATATGAGCAGTTCTTC.